This T cell receptor (beta chain) was observed in a study of Ad26.COV2.S vaccination and SARS-CoV-2 variants. The wider study: In the COV1001 trial, the donor was in the Ad26.COV2.S arm. Findings and caveats of the study: Marked by substantial breadth, spike-specific CD8+ and CD4+ T cell responses were reportedly seen after vaccination.

CDR3 size: 14 residues. CDR1 and CDR2 from the germline V gene are KGHSH and LQKENI. Trimming left V 5 bases short and J 1 base short, with 10 bases between. The sample's treatment: about 20 received Ad26.COV2.S at low or high dose, single or two shots; roughly 5 received placebo; per-sample allocation not given. Samples came from day 63 after the first vaccine or placebo injection. TCRdb keeps only in-frame clones here, not all; method: immunoSEQ multiplex PCR. The data show about 350,000 clones, approximately 85% seen once. As concerns this clone: Its cognate antigen is unknown.

The TCR was taken from a person aged 18-65 years who received the Ad26.COV2.S COVID-19 vaccine or a placebo. The gene calls are TRBV18 and TRBJ2-3; the D gene is possibly TRBD1 (6 bases). The material sequenced was peripheral blood, taken in a trial of Ad26.COV2.S vaccine versus placebo. As DNA, the CDR3 is TGTGCCAGCTCATACAGGGATGGCACAGATACGCAGTATTTT. It translates to CASSYRDGTDTQYF.